The sequence of this T cell receptor beta chain was determined in a study of vaccination and CD4 T cells after COVID-19. Looking at the study overall: Participants were given two doses of BNT162b2 or mRNA-1273 vaccine. Overlapping spike peptides of SARS-CoV-2, HCoV-NL63, HCoV-OC43 and HCoV-229E stimulated the cells. Findings and limits, study-wide: Only post-vaccination samples contained a median roughly 86% of the reactive clones in convalescent patients.

The treatment denotes: approximately nine-day PBMC culture with coronavirus spike peptide pools or control peptides (ViraFEST assay). During the years 2011-2018, before the COVID-19 pandemic, the unexposed donor's CD4+ T cells were collected. Where cell yield allowed, unexposed-donor CD4+ T cells were probed with SARS-CoV-2 S/N and four cold-coronavirus spikes. The assay that was used to sequence DNA from cultured CD4+ T cells was the Oncomine TCR Beta short-read assay. TCRdb called the PCR reads again in MiXCR, with one record for every CDR3 protein. The sample yields roughly 7,300 distinct CDR3 sequences, about 43% seen once. The CDR3 consists of 11 residues. Trimming stripped 6 bases from V and 5 bases from J, with 7 bases between. The germline V gene encodes CDR1 MNHNS and CDR2 SASEGT. This clonotype showed up just a few times. Its matching antigen is unknown.

This rearrangement joins TRBV6-1 to TRBJ1-2; no definite D call. The receptor was derived from a human donor in good health. Sequencing was carried out using CD4+ T cells from blood, cultured in vitro. The CDR3, as DNA: TGTGCCAGCAGCGACCCATATGGCTACACCTTC. Its translation is CASSDPYGYTF.